The source of this T cell receptor beta chain is a study of shared clonotypes between healthy human individuals. Clones were sequenced by immunoSEQ multiplex PCR, and TCRdb holds only the in-frame ones, with some missing. This table holds 850,000 to 1,200,000 clones, around 76% found once. The CDR3 is made up of 14 amino acids. Germline trimming cut 11 bases from V and 6 bases from J; bases unmatched to any gene: 5. This clonotype originated in a man younger than 35 in good health. V and J are TRBV23-1 and TRBJ1-6, with 12 nucleotides matching TRBD1. TRBV23-1 is filed as an ORF, its function uncertain. Input material: memory CD4+ T cells sorted from blood. Subset meaning: CD45RA-negative fraction. CDR3 DNA sequence: TGCGCCTTTCCGGGACAGGGGGCTAATTCACCCCTCCACTTT. Translated: CAFPGQGANSPLHF.